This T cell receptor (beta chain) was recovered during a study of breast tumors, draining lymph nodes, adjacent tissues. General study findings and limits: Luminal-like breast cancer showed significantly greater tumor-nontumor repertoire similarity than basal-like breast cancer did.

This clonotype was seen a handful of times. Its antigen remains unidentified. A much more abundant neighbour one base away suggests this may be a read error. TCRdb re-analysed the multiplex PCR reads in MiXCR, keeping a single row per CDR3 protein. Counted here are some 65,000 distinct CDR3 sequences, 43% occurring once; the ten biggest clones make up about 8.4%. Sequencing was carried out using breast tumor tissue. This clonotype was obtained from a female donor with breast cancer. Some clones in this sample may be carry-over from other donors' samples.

DNA for the CDR3: TGTGCCAGCACCGAGTCGCGGGGGCCCTCCTACGAGCAGTACTTC. Its translation is CASTESRGPSYEQYF. The rearrangement uses TRBV11-1 and TRBJ2-7; D might be TRBD2 (7 bases). Per germline, CDR1 SGHAT and CDR2 FQDESV (reference sequence). Trimming left V 7 bases short and J 0 bases short, with 16 bases between. This CDR3 region has 15 residues.